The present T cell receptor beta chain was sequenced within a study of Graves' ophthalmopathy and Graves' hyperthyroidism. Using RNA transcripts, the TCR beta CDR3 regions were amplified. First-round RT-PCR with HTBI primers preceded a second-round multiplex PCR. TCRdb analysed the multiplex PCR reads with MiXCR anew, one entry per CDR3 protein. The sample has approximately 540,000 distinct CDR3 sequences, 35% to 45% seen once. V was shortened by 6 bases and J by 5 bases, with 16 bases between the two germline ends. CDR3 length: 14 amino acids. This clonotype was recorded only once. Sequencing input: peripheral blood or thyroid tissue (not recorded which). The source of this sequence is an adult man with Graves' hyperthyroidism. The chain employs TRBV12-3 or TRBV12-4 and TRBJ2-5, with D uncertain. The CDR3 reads CASSFHGGMETQYF. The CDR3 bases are TGTGCCAGCAGCTTCCACGGTGGGATGGAGACCCAGTACTTC.